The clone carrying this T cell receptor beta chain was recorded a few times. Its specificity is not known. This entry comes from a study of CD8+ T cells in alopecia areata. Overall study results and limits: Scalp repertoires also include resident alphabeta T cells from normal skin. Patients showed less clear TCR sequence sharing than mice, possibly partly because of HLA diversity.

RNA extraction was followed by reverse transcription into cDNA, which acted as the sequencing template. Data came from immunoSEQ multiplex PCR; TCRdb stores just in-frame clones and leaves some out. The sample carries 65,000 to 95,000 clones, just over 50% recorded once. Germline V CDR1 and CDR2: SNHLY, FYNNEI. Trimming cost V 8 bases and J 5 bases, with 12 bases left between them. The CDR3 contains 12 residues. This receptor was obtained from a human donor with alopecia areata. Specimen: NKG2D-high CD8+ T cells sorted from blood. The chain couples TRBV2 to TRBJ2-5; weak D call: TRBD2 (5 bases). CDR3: CASLGGLETQYF. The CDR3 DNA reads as TGTGCCAGCCTAGGAGGTCTTGAGACCCAGTACTTC.